The text below deals with one T cell receptor (beta chain). The sample comes from a study of blood T cell repertoires in COVID-19. Profiling relied on immunoSEQ multiplex PCR, and the TCRdb table lists in-frame clones only, not all of them. Altogether over 150,000 clones are present, about 88% being singletons, with the ten largest covering roughly 0.58%. This CDR3 contains 19 residues. Trimming at V came to 2 bases and at J to 5 bases, leaving 16 bases not matched to a gene. This rearrangement joins TRBV23-1 to TRBJ1-5, with 9 bases identical to TRBD1. TRBV23-1 is known as an ORF, though its function is uncertain. The sequence derives from a man aged 55 to 70 with COVID-19, enrolled during active disease. The sample consisted of peripheral blood. The CDR3 nucleotides read TGCGCCAGCAGTCAAACGGACAGGGGTAGGGTCCATATGGATCAGCCCCAGCATTTT. Its protein is CASSQTDRGRVHMDQPQHF.